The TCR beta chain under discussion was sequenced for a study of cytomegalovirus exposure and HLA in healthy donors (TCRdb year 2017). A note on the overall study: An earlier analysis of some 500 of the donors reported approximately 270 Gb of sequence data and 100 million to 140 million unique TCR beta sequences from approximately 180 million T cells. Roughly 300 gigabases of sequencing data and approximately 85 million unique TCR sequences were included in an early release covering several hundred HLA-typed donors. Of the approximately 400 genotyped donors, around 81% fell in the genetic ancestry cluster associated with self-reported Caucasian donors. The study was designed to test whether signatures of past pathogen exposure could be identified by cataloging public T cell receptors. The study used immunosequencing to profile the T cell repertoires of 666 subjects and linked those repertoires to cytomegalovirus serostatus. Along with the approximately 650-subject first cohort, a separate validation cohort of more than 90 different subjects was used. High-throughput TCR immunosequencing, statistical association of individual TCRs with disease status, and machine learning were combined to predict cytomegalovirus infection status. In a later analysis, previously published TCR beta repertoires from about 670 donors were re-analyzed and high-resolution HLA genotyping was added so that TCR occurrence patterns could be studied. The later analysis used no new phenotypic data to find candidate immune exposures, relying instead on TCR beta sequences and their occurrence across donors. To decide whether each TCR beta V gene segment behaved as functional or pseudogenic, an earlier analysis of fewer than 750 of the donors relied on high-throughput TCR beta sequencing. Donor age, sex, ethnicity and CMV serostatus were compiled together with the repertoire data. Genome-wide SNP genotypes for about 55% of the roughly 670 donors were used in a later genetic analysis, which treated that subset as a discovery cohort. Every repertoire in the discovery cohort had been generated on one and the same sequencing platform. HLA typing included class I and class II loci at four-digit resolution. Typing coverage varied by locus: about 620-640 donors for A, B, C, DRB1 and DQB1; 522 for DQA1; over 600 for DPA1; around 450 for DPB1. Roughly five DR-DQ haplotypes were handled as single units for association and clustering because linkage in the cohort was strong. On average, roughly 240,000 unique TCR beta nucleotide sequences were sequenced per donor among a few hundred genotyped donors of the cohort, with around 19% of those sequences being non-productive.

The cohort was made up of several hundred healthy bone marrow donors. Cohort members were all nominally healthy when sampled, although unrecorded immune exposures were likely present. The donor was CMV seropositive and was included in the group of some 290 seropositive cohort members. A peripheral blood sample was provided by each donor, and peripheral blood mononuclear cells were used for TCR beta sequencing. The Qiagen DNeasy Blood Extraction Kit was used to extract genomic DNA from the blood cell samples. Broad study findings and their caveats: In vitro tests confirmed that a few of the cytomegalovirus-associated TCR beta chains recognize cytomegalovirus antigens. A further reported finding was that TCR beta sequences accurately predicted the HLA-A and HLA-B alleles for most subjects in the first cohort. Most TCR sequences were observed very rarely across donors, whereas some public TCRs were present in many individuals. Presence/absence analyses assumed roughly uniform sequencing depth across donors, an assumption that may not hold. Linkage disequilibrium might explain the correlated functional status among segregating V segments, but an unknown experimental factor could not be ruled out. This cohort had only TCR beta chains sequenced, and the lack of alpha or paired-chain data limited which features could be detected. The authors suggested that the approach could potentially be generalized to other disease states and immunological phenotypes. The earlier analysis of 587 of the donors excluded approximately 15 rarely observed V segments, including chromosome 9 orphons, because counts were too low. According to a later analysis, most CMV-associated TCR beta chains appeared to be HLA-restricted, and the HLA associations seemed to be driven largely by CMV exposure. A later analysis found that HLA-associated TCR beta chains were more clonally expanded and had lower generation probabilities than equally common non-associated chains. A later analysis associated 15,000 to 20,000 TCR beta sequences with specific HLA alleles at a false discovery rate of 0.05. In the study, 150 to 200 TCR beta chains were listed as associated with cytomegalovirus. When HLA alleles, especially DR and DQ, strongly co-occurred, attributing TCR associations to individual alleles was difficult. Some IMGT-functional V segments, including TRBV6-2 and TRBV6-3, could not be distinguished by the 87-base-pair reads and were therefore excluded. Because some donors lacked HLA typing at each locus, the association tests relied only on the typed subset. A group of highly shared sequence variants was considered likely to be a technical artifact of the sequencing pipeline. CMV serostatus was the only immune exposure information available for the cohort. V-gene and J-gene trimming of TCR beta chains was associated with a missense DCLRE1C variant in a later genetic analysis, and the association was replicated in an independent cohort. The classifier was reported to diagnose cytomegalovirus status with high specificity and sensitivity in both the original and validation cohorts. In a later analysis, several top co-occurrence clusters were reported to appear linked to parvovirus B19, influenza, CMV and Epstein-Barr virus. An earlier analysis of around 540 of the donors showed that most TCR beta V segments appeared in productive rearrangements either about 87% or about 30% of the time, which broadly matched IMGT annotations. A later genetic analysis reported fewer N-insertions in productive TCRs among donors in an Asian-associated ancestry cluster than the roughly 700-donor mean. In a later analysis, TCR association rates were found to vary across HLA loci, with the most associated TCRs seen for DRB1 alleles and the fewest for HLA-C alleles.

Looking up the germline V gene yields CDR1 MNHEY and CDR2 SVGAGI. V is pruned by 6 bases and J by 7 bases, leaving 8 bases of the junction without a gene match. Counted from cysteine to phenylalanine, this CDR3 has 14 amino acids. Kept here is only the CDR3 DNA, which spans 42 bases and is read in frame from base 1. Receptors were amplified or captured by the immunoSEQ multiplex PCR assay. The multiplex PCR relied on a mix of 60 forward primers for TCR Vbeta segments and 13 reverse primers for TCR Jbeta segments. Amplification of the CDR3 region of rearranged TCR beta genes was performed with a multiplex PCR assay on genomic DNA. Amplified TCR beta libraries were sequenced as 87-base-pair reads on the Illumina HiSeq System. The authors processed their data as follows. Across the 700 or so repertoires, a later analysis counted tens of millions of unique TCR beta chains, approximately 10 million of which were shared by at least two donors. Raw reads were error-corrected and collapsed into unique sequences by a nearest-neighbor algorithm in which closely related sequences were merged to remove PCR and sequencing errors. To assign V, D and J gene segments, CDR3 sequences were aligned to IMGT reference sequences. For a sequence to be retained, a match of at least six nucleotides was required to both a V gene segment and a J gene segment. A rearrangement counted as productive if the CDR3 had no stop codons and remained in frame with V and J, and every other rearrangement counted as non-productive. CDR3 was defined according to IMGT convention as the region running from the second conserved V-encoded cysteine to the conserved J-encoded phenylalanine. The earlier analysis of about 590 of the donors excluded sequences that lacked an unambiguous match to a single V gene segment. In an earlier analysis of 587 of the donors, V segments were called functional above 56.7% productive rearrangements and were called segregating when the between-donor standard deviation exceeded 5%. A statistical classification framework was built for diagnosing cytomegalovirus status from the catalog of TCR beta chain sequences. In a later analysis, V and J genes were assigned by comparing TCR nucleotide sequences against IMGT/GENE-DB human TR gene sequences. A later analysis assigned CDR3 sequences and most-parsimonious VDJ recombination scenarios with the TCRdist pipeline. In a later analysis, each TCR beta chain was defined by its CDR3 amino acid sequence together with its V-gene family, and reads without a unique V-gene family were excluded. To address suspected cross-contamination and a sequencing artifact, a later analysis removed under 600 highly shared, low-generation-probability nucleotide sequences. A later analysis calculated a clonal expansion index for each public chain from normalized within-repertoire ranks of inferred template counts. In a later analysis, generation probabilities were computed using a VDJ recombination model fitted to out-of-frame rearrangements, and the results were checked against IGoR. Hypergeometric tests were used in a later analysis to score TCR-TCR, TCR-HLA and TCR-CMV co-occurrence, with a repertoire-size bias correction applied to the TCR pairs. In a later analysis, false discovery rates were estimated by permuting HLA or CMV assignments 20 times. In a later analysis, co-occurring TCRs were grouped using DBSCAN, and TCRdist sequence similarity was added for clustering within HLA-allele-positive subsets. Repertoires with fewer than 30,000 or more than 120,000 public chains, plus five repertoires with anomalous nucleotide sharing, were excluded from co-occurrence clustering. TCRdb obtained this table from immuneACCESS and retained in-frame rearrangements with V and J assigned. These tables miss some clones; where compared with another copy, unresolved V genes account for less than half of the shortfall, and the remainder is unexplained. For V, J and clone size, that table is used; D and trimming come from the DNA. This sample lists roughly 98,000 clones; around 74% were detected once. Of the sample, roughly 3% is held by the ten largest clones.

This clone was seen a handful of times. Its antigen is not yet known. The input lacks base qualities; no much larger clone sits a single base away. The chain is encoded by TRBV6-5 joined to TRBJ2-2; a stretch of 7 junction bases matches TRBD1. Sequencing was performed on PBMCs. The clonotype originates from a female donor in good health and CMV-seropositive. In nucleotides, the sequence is TGTGCCAGCAGGTTTCAGGGGGAGAGCGGGGAGCTGTTTTTT. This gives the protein CASRFQGESGELFF.